Below, 25 T cell receptor beta chains from the same sample are listed, as sequenced in a study of T-cell memory formation after mild COVID-19. MiXCR was run by TCRdb on the 5' RACE reads, yielding one entry per CDR3 protein. The profile covers fewer than 90,000 distinct CDR3 sequences, with 14% appearing a single time and around 29% taken by the ten largest. Input material: PBMCs or a T cell subset sorted from them (not recorded which). The receptors derive from an adult woman who had mild COVID-19 (a few samples of this study predate the infection). Cell type and time point are not known.

This clonotype turned up a few times. The chain is built from TRBV12-3 or TRBV12-4 and TRBJ2-3; the D gene could be TRBD1 or TRBD2 (6 bases each). The CDR3 runs to 15 residues. V shed 1 base and J shed 4 bases, with 12 bases lying between them. In DNA, the CDR3 is TGTGCCAGCAGTTTAGTTTCCGGGGGCGCAGATACGCAGTATTTT. Protein sequence: CASSLVSGGADTQYF.

This clonotype was found a few times. The chain combines TRBV18 with TRBJ2-2; 7 bases are shared with TRBD1. This CDR3 has 18 residues. CDR1 is KGHSH, CDR2 LQKENI, per germline. The V segment lost 0 bases and the J segment 0 bases; nucleotides outside the gene matches: 7. CDR3 DNA: TGTGCCAGCTCACCACCGAGTCAGGGGGACCCGAACACCGGGGAGCTGTTTTTT. The encoded protein is CASSPPSQGDPNTGELFF.

This clonotype was observed a few times. CDR3 region: CASSSGQHTEAFF. The CDR3 DNA reads as TGTGCCAGCAGTTCTGGACAGCACACTGAAGCTTTCTTT. This chain connects TRBV12-3 or TRBV12-4 to TRBJ1-1; D might be TRBD1 (6 bases). Trimming cost V 4 bases and J 3 bases, with 9 bases left between them. The CDR3 is 13 residues long.

The CDR3 DNA reads TGCGCCAGCAACGAAAACAGGGGCTACGAGCAGTACTTC. Translated, it gives CASNENRGYEQYF. V and J are TRBV5-1 and TRBJ2-7, with 7 bases that match TRBD1. Germline V gene sequence: CDR1 SGHRS, CDR2 YFSETQ. V lost 6 bases to trimming and J lost 3 bases; unmatched junction nucleotides: 6. The CDR3 spans 13 residues.

With respect to this clonotype: Relative to the germline gene, one junction end is altered; a read error may explain this. The chain recombines TRBV7-9 with TRBJ2-3, with D perhaps matching TRBD1 or TRBD2 (6 bases each). Germline CDR1 SEHNR, CDR2 FQNEAQ (reference sequence). The CDR3 totals 15 residues. CDR3 protein: CASNQGTGATYTQYF. In DNA, the CDR3 is TGTGCCAGCAACCAAGGGACGGGGGCCACATATACGCAGTATTTT. Combining the CDR3 with reference TRBV7-9 and TRBJ2-3 gives the whole variable domain DTGVSQNPRHKITKRGQNVTFRCDPISEHNRLYWYRQTLGQGPEFLTYFQNEAQLEKSRLLSDRFSAERPKGSFSTLEIQRTEQGDSAMYLCASNQGTGATYTQYFGPGTRLTVL.

This chain connects TRBV29-1 to TRBJ2-3; 7 bases match TRBD1. The CDR3 is 15 residues long. Germline-derived CDR1 and CDR2 are SQVTM and ANQGSEA. The trim removed 4 bases at V and 0 bases at J, leaving 7 bases unmatched. CDR3: CSVAGTVSSTDTQYF. The CDR3 nucleotides are TGCAGCGTTGCCGGGACAGTTTCTAGCACAGATACGCAGTATTTT.

This clonotype was seen a handful of times. The chain is built from TRBV9 and TRBJ2-7; 7 bases match TRBD2. The CDR3 sequence is 14 residues long. From germline, CDR1 is SGDLS and CDR2 YYNGEE. Unmatched junction bases numbered 2, after V lost 2 bases and J lost 0 bases. The CDR3 DNA follows: TGTGCCAGCAGCGTTGGGAGGGCCTCCTACGAGCAGTACTTC. This translates into CASSVGRASYEQYF.

The chain uses TRBV6-2 or TRBV6-3 and TRBJ2-3, with D possibly TRBD2 on 6 matching bases. The germline V gene has CDR1 MNHEY and CDR2 SVGEGT. The V gene lost 2 bases and the J gene lost 2 bases, with 14 bases spanning the gap. CDR3 length: 16 amino acids. As DNA, the CDR3 is TGTGCCAGCAGTTACGGGGCGGGACGAAACACAGATACGCAGTATTTT. It specifies CASSYGAGRNTDTQYF.

The chain uses TRBV29-1 and TRBJ1-2; 9 nucleotides agree with TRBD1. The V segment lost 7 bases and the J segment 3 bases; nucleotides outside the gene matches: 6. Germline lookup yields CDR1 SQVTM and CDR2 ANQGSEA. This CDR3 is 13 amino acids long. CDR3 sequence (DNA): TGCAGCGGAGCGGACAGGGGCGACTATGGCTACACCTTC. Amino acid sequence: CSGADRGDYGYTF.

This chain links TRBV7-6 with TRBJ2-3; TRBD2 matches at 7 bases. The V and J ends lost 2 bases and 2 bases, in that order; junction bases with no gene match: 4. The CDR3 has 15 amino acids. Germline V lookup: CDR1 SGHVS, CDR2 FNYEAQ. The CDR3: CASSLLADHTDTQYF. In DNA form, the CDR3 reads TGTGCCAGCAGCTTACTAGCGGACCACACAGATACGCAGTATTTT.

The rearrangement uses TRBV29-1 and TRBJ2-7; 10 positions match TRBD1. The CDR3 length is 14 residues. Germline loops: CDR1 SQVTM, CDR2 ANQGSEA. Trimming took 7 bases from V and 3 from J; bases not matched to a gene: 9. CDR3 DNA: TGCAGCGCTATCGACGGGGACAGGGGCTACGAGCAGTACTTC. Its protein product is CSAIDGDRGYEQYF.

This clonotype has just a few counts. The chain couples TRBV27 to TRBJ2-2; D unclear. The germline gives CDR1 MNHEY, CDR2 SMNVEV (reference sequence). V lost 2 bases, J lost 5 bases, and 9 bases lay in between. The CDR3 consists of 14 residues. In nucleotides, the CDR3 is TGTGCCAGCAGTTTAGGCCTTTTTACCGGGGAGCTGTTTTTT. Its translation is CASSLGLFTGELFF.

This clonotype was seen ten or more times. The chain combines TRBV7-9 with TRBJ2-7; D uncertain. The V end lost 3 bases, the J end lost 3 bases, and 12 bases lay between the germline ends. The CDR3 length is 14 residues. In germline, CDR1 is SEHNR, CDR2 FQNEAQ (reference sequence). The CDR3, as DNA: TGTGCCAGCAGCTTTGGACCTTCCGGCTACGAGCAGTACTTC. Protein sequence: CASSFGPSGYEQYF.

This sequence joins TRBV28 and TRBJ2-7; D may match TRBD1 or TRBD2 (7 bases each). Germline loops: CDR1 MDHEN, CDR2 SYDVKM. The CDR3 totals 15 residues. V lost 6 bases and J lost 2, with 17 bases in between. The CDR3, as DNA: TGTGCCAGCAGGGGGGGGACAGTCAGACCCTACGAGCAGTACTTC. Protein product: CASRGGTVRPYEQYF.

This clonotype was counted between two and nine times. The gene calls are TRBV14 and TRBJ2-3; D is ambiguous. V was clipped by 3 bases and J by 5 bases, with 15 bases between them. The germline V gene has CDR1 SGHDN and CDR2 FVKESK. This CDR3 comprises 15 residues. The CDR3 nucleotides read TGTGCCAGCAGCCAGACGGTAGCAGTGGGAGATACGCAGTATTTT. Translated: CASSQTVAVGDTQYF.

The chain is built from TRBV7-9 and TRBJ1-2; TRBD1 might be the D (5 bases). This CDR3 is 14 amino acids long. The V end was cut by 4 bases, the J end by 5 bases, with 14 bases between. Germline V gene sequence: CDR1 SEHNR, CDR2 FQNEAQ (reference sequence). The CDR3: CASSSLGGEYGYTF. The CDR3 DNA sequence: TGTGCCAGCAGCTCCCTCGGGGGTGAATATGGCTACACCTTC.

V gene TRBV7-3 combines with J gene TRBJ1-1, with D possibly TRBD1 on 6 matching bases. The germline CDR1 and CDR2 sequences are SGHTA and FQGTGA. The ends were cut back, 1 base at V and 5 bases at J, with 8 bases in the middle. The CDR3 runs 13 residues. The CDR3 protein is CASSLNRETEAFF. The CDR3, as DNA: TGTGCCAGCAGCTTAAACAGGGAAACTGAAGCTTTCTTT.

The J gene is TRBJ1-1, the V gene TRBV4-2; D gene uncertain. This CDR3 has 15 amino acids. Germline CDR1 is LGHNA and CDR2 is YNFKEQ. Trimming stripped 0 bases from V and 10 bases from J, with 18 bases between. The CDR3 is CASSQEGRIRTGAFF. In DNA form, the CDR3 reads TGTGCCAGCAGCCAAGAGGGGAGAATAAGAACGGGAGCTTTCTTT.

The table lists this clonotype with a few counts. The chain's CDR3 is CASSQGLYNEQFF. Here the CDR3 DNA reads TGTGCCAGCAGCCAAGGGCTTTACAATGAGCAGTTCTTC. This sequence joins TRBV5-6 and TRBJ2-1; D is uncertain. The V end was cut by 4 bases, the J end by 4 bases, with 9 bases between. CDR1 is SGHDT, CDR2 YYEEEE, per germline. CDR3 length: 13 amino acids. The variable domain in full, with the rest retrieved from reference TRBV5-6 and TRBJ2-1, is DAGVTQSPTHLIKTRGQQVTLRCSPKSGHDTVSWYQQALGQGPQFIFQYYEEEERQRGNFPDRFSGHQFPNYSSELNVNALLLGDSALYLCASSQGLYNEQFFGPGTRLTVL.

In its sample, this clonotype was seen a few times. J is TRBJ2-1 and V is TRBV4-1; D not resolved. Deletions cut 4 bases from V and 0 bases from J, with 10 bases between. Germline assignment: CDR1 MGHRA and CDR2 YSYEKL. This CDR3 has 15 amino acids. For the CDR3, the DNA is TGCGCCAGCAGCCCGACACGCAGCTCCTACAATGAGCAGTTCTTC. Protein product: CASSPTRSSYNEQFF.

The chain joins TRBV29-1 to TRBJ2-5, with TRBD1 matching over 9 bases. There are 14 residues in the CDR3. J was trimmed by 0 bases and V by 6 bases; bases with no gene match: 5. Germline lookup yields CDR1 SQVTM and CDR2 ANQGSEA. The DNA of the CDR3 is TGCAGCGTGGCCGACAGGGGGTACCAAGAGACCCAGTACTTC. Translating it yields CSVADRGYQETQYF. The full variable domain, completed using reference TRBV29-1 and TRBJ2-5, is SAVISQKPSRDICQRGTSLTIQCQVDSQVTMMFWYRQQPGQSLTLIATANQGSEATYESGFVIDKFPISRPNLTFSTLTVSNMSPEDSSIYLCSVADRGYQETQYFGPGTRLLVL.

The V and J genes are TRBV9 and TRBJ2-1; no firm D call. Between the trimmed V and J ends, which lost 0 bases and 1 base, there was a span of 8 bases. This CDR3 region has 15 residues. Germline CDR1 is SGDLS and CDR2 is YYNGEE. CDR3 protein: CASSVAQESYNEQFF. In DNA form, the CDR3 reads TGTGCCAGCAGCGTAGCTCAGGAGTCCTACAATGAGCAGTTCTTC.

This clonotype was found a few times. The V and J genes are TRBV6-2 or TRBV6-3 and TRBJ2-1; 13 nucleotides match TRBD2. Germline lookup yields CDR1 MNHEY and CDR2 SVGEGT. Germline trimming cut 5 bases from V and 10 bases from J; bases unmatched to any gene: 17. The CDR3 covers 18 residues. The CDR3 sequence: CASSPLGVGLAGVGEQFF. The CDR3 DNA sequence: TGTGCCAGCAGTCCTCTAGGGGTCGGACTAGCGGGAGTCGGGGAGCAGTTCTTC.

The chain uses TRBV11-2 and TRBJ2-5; D possibly matches TRBD1 or TRBD2 (5 bases each). V was clipped by 2 bases and J by 2 bases, with 12 bases between them. This CDR3 region has 15 residues. The germline V gene encodes CDR1 SGHAT and CDR2 FQNNGV. This CDR3 reads CASSLSGTAQETQYF. The CDR3 DNA reads TGTGCCAGCAGCTTATCAGGGACGGCACAAGAGACCCAGTACTTC.

This clonotype was seen a handful of times. The chain carries TRBV20-1 and TRBJ2-5; 12 nucleotides agree with TRBD2. V lost 0 bases and J lost 5; bases outside the gene matches: 10. The CDR3 loop spans 17 amino acids. CDR1 and CDR2 (germline): DFQATT, SNEGSKA (reference sequence). The CDR3 protein is CSARDRLAGALWETQYF. As DNA, the CDR3 is TGCAGTGCTAGAGATCGACTAGCGGGGGCCTTATGGGAGACCCAGTACTTC.